The 5 T cell receptor beta chains reported below all come from one sample, sequenced in a study of T cells expressing NK-cell markers. From the 5' RACE reads, TCRdb lists one entry per CDR3 protein and no DNA. Here the sample table reports some 450,000 distinct CDR3 sequences. Sequencing was done on a sample of blood T cells: a sorted CD56 or NKG2C T cell subset, CD4+ or CD8+ T cells, or bulk PBMC T cells (not recorded which). The source is a woman between 18 and 75 years old in good health.

The chain has TRBV4-2 and TRBJ2-1; the TCRdb call, TRBD2, lacks DNA for checking. The V gene's germline CDR1 is LGHNA and CDR2 YNFKEQ. The CDR3 extends over 14 amino acids. CDR3 sequence: CASSQPGGRYEQFF.

The J gene is TRBJ1-1, the V gene TRBV12-3 or TRBV12-4. This CDR3 region has 14 residues. The CDR3 spells CASSLKSRDTEAFF.

The chain joins TRBV6-2 or TRBV6-3 to TRBJ1-2; TCRdb gives TRBD1 as the D gene, but with no DNA this cannot be confirmed. Per germline, CDR1 MNHEY and CDR2 SVGEGT. The CDR3 spans 12 residues. CDR3 loop: CASSWALYGYTF.

The genes are TRBV28 and TRBJ1-5; the D gene TCRdb calls, TRBD1, cannot be checked with no DNA. Looked up from germline, CDR1 is MDHEN and CDR2 is SYDVKM. The CDR3 runs 16 residues. The chain's CDR3 is CASSSDREGNNQPQHF.

The V and J genes are TRBV2 and TRBJ1-6. The CDR3 extends over 14 amino acids. The germline V gene encodes CDR1 SNHLY and CDR2 FYNNEI. CDR3: CASSEGGEDSPLHF. The whole variable domain, filled in from reference TRBV2 and TRBJ1-6, reads EPEVTQTPSHQVTQMGQEVILRCVPISNHLYFYWYRQILGQKVEFLVSFYNNEISEKSEIFDDQFSVERPDGSNFTLKIRSTKLEDSAMYFCASSEGGEDSPLHFGNGTRLTVT.